Below are 5 T cell receptor beta chains sequenced from a single sample in a study of T cells in localized non-small cell lung cancer. TCRdb's table, derived via immunoSEQ multiplex PCR, lists solely in-frame clones and lacks some. In the table there are over a thousand clones, around 28% of which are singletons. Sequenced here: lung tumor tissue, sampled before any cancer treatment. These receptors were taken from a woman aged 35 to 70 with stage I squamous cell lung carcinoma.

This clone has more than one count but fewer than ten. The gene calls are TRBV9 and TRBJ2-7; 9 nucleotides line up with TRBD1. The CDR3 contains 14 residues. The V and J ends lost 4 bases and 3 bases, in that order; junction bases with no gene match: 5. Germline CDR1 SGDLS, CDR2 YYNGEE. CDR3: CASSPTGGFYEQYF. The CDR3 DNA reads TGTGCCAGCAGCCCGACAGGGGGGTTCTACGAGCAGTACTTC.

The CDR3 loop is CASSPGQGELHEQYF. In DNA, the CDR3 is TGTGCCAGCTCACCCGGACAGGGCGAACTACACGAGCAGTACTTC. The rearrangement joins TRBV18 to TRBJ2-7; 8 bases line up with TRBD1. The V gene end was trimmed by 3 bases and the J gene end by 5 bases; junction bases not matched to a gene: 9. The CDR3 runs 15 residues. Germline CDR1 KGHSH, CDR2 LQKENI.

The chain couples TRBV19 to TRBJ1-2; 7 nucleotides match TRBD1. Germline assignment: CDR1 LNHDA and CDR2 SQIVND (reference sequence). This CDR3 contains 15 residues. The V segment lost 5 bases and the J segment 4 bases; nucleotides outside the gene matches: 10. The CDR3 DNA reads as TGTGCCAGTAGTGTCCAGGGACAGAGTACCTATGGCTACACCTTC. Amino acids: CASSVQGQSTYGYTF.

The genes are TRBV6-8 and TRBJ1-1; a possible D gene is TRBD1 (5 bases). Germline-derived CDR1 and CDR2 are MNHGY and SAAAGT. The V end was cut by 3 bases, the J end by 5 bases, with 10 bases between. This CDR3 has 13 amino acids. This chain's CDR3 is CASSYNGGTEAFF. DNA of the CDR3: TGTGCCAGCAGTTATAACGGGGGAACTGAAGCTTTCTTT.

This clone was detected a few times. One end of the junction fails to match germline, which may point to a read error. The chain is built from TRBV6-8 and TRBJ1-3; 7 bases are a match to TRBD1. The CDR3 loop spans 14 amino acids. The germline CDR1 and CDR2 sequences are MNHGY and SAAAGT. This CDR3 reads CATKQGPGGNIIYF. In nucleotides, the CDR3 is TGTGCCACCAAACAGGGGCCGGGAGGAAACATCATATATTTT.